The 7 T cell receptor beta chains below all came from one sample that was sequenced in a study of T cell responses to AZD1222 COVID-19 vaccine. Generated by immunoSEQ multiplex PCR, the TCRdb table keeps only in-frame clones and is missing some. The repertoire consists of 110,000 or so clones, with 90% to 95% occurring once and the leading ten covering 4% to 5%. This material consisted of peripheral blood, taken on day 0 of AZD1222 vaccination. Every receptor here comes from an adult in good health.

This clone was found a few times. The chain couples TRBV6-5 to TRBJ1-2; possible D gene TRBD1, 6 bases. V was shortened by 8 bases and J by 4 bases, with 14 bases between the two germline ends. The CDR3 has 13 residues. CDR1 and CDR2 (germline): MNHEY, SVGAGI. CDR3 DNA sequence: TGTGCCAGCCGCGAGGGGGGGACCTATGGCTACACCTTC. The encoded protein is CASREGGTYGYTF.

This clone has just one count. Additional DNA sequences in this sample encode the identical CDR3. The V call is TRBV28, the J call TRBJ1-3; the D is unclear. Trimming pared 5 bases from V and 1 base from J, leaving 9 bases between. Germline V lookup: CDR1 MDHEN, CDR2 SYDVKM. The CDR3 is 14 residues long. The CDR3 reads CASSPGGSGNTIYF. CDR3 DNA sequence: TGTGCCAGCAGTCCCGGTGGGTCTGGAAACACCATATATTTT.

The chain couples TRBV9 to TRBJ2-5; D not certain. V was clipped by 3 bases and J by 7 bases, with 16 bases between them. The CDR3 extends over 14 amino acids. The germline CDR1 and CDR2 sequences are SGDLS and YYNGEE. The CDR3 sequence: CASSAEPVRGTQYF. The CDR3 coding sequence is TGTGCCAGCAGCGCCGAACCCGTCCGAGGGACCCAGTACTTC.

The chain combines TRBV4-3 with TRBJ2-1; TRBD2 is a possible D gene (7 bases). Germline CDR1 LGHNA, CDR2 YSLEER. Between the trimmed V and J ends, which lost 4 bases and 9 bases, there was a span of 13 bases. This CDR3 is 13 amino acids long. The CDR3 nucleotides are TGCGCCAGCAGCCTAAGGGGGGGCGGTGAGCAGTTCTTC. It codes for CASSLRGGGEQFF.

The chain employs TRBV28 and TRBJ2-2; 10 bases match TRBD1. J was trimmed by 9 bases and V by 6 bases; bases with no gene match: 7. The CDR3 has 14 amino acids. CDR1 is MDHEN, CDR2 SYDVKM, per germline. CDR3 protein: CASRRTGGIRELFF. CDR3 sequence (DNA): TGTGCCAGCAGGCGGACAGGGGGGATCCGGGAGCTGTTTTTT.

DNA for the CDR3: TGTGCCAGCAGGCCCTCAGGGGCAGGTGAAAAACTGTTTTTT. Translated, it gives CASRPSGAGEKLFF. The V gene is TRBV3-1 (or the pseudogene TRBV3-2), the J gene TRBJ1-4, with a possible D match to TRBD1 (6 bases). Germline lookup yields CDR1 LGHDT and CDR2 YNNKEL (reference sequence). Trimming took off 6 bases at V and 7 bases at J, with 15 bases between the two ends. The CDR3 has 14 residues.

The J gene is TRBJ2-2, the V gene TRBV7-2, with D unclear. Germline V gives CDR1 SGHTA, CDR2 FQGNSA. V was pared by 1 base and J by 1 base, with 4 bases between. This CDR3 contains 14 residues. As DNA, the CDR3 is TGTGCCAGCAGCTTAGACCTGAACACCGGGGAGCTGTTTTTT. This gives the protein CASSLDLNTGELFF.